The clone carrying this TCR beta chain was counted between two and nine times. The junction shows a germline mismatch at one end, possibly a read error. The record originates from a study of metastatic and nonmetastatic thyroid tumors. Study background: Repertoires were compared across blood and tumor or nodule tissue from malignant and benign thyroid patients.

Original processing methods: In papillary thyroid cancer, a distant-metastasis classifier was built using CDR3 differences across clinicopathological groups. TCRdb reprocessed the PCR reads using MiXCR. TCRdb, not the original authors, processed these V and J calls. The table records some 33,000 clones, 10% to 11% of them present only once. No patient received treatment before thyroid surgery. The specimen was blood. This TCR was sampled from a female donor with papillary thyroid cancer or a benign thyroid nodule (not recorded which). Some clones in this sample may be carry-over from other donors' samples.

The CDR3 spells CASSYSASTGTLNF. Here the CDR3 DNA reads TGTGCCAGCAGTTACTCGGCCTCCACCGGGACCTTAAACTTC. The rearrangement links TRBV6-2 or TRBV6-3 to TRBJ2-7, with D perhaps assigned TRBD1 or TRBD2 (5 bases each). The CDR3 is 14 residues long. Germline-derived CDR1 and CDR2 are MNHEY and SVGEGT.